What follows describes a single T cell receptor beta chain. This sample was included in a study of T-cell reconstitution after alpha-beta-depleted transplantation in children. A library of TCRbeta sequences, prepared with unique molecular identifiers, was generated. TCRdb reanalysed the PCR reads using MiXCR and keeps one entry per CDR3 protein. Of around 600,000 distinct CDR3 sequences listed, 23% are singletons. The sequence derives from a boy younger than two who had a stem cell transplant for acute myeloid leukemia, so the T cells may come from the graft donor. Sequences were derived from PBMCs, mostly from graft donor cells, sampled 360 days after TCRalphabeta/CD19-depleted stem cell transplant.

The CDR3 loop is CASGIAGPLGLEQYF. DNA of the CDR3: TGTGCCAGCGGAATAGCGGGTCCCCTGGGGCTCGAGCAGTACTTC. The genes are TRBV7-2 and TRBJ2-7; TRBD2 matches 7 bases. Germline CDR1 is SGHTA and CDR2 is FQGNSA. The CDR3 runs 15 residues. Losses at the gene ends were 8 bases for V and 6 bases for J; bases not matched to a gene: 16.